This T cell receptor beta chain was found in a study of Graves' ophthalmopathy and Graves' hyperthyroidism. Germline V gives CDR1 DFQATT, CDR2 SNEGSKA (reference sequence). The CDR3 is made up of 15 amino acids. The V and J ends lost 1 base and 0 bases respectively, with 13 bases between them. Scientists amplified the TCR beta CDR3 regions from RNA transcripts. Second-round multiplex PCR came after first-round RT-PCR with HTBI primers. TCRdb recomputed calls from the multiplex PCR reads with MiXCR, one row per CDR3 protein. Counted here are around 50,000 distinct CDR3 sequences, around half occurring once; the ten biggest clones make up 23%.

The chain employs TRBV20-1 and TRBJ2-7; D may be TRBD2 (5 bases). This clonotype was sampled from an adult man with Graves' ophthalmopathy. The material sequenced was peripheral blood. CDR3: CSARASAGFSYEQYF. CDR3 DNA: TGCAGTGCTAGAGCTTCGGCGGGTTTCTCCTACGAGCAGTACTTC.